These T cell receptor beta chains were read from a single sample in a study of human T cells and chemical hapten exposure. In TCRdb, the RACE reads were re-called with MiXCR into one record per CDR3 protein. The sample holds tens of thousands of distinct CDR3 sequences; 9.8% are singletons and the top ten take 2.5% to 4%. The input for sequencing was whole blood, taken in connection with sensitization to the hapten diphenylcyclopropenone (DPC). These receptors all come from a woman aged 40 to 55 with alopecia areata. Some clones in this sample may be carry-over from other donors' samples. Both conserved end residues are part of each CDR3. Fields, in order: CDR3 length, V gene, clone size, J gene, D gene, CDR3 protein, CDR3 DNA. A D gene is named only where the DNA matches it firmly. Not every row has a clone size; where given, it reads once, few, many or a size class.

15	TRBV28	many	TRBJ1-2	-	CASSLRGARSYGYTF	TGTGCCAGCAGTTTACGAGGGGCTCGGTCCTATGGCTACACCTTC
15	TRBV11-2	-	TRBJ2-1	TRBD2	CASSRGGQGKREQFF	TGTGCCAGCAGCCGGGGGGGCCAGGGAAAGCGAGAGCAGTTCTTC
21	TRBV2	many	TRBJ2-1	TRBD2	CASSALTRLAGGSSSYNEQFF	TGTGCCAGCAGTGCCCTTACAAGACTAGCGGGGGGCTCGAGCTCCTACAATGAGCAGTTCTTC
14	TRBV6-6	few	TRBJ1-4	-	CASSYRAGNEKLFF	TGTGCCAGCAGTTACCGTGCAGGGAACGAAAAACTGTTTTTT
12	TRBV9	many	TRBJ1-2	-	CASSVGTTGYTF	TGTGCCAGCAGCGTAGGGACTACCGGCTACACCTTC
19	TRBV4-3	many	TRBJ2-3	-	CASSQDRKDTSRDTDTQYF	TGCGCCAGCAGCCAAGATCGAAAGGACACTAGCAGAGATACAGATACGCAGTATTTT
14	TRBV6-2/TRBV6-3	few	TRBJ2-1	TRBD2	CASSSGLGSNEQFF	TGTGCCAGCAGTTCGGGACTAGGGAGCAATGAGCAGTTCTTC
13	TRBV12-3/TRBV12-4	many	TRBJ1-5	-	CASSRTGEQPQHF	TGTGCCAGCAGTAGGACGGGGGAACAGCCCCAGCATTTT
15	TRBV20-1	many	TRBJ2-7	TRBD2	CSARARGGLSYEQYF	TGCAGTGCTAGAGCCCGCGGGGGGCTCTCCTACGAGCAGTACTTC
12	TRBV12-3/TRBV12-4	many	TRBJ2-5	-	CASSYNLGTQYF	TGTGCCAGCAGTTACAACCTCGGGACCCAGTACTTC
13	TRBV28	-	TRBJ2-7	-	CASSWDILGEQYF	TGTGCCAGCAGTTGGGACATATTAGGAGAGCAGTACTTC
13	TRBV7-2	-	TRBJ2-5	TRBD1	CASSLAGTGPTDF	TGTGCCAGCAGCTTAGCCGGGACAGGACCCACGGACTTC
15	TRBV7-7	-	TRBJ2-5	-	CASSFGGPYQETQYF	TGTGCCAGCAGCTTTGGCGGGCCGTACCAAGAGACCCAGTACTTC
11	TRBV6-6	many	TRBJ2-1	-	CASGAYNEQFF	TGTGCCAGCGGAGCTTACAATGAGCAGTTCTTC
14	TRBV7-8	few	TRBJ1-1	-	CASSLNAADTEAFF	TGTGCCAGCAGCTTAAACGCGGCGGACACTGAAGCTTTCTTT
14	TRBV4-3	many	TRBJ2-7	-	CASSLDSGTLEQYF	TGCGCCAGCAGCCTAGACTCCGGGACACTGGAGCAGTACTTC
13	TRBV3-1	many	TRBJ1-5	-	CASSHGRDQPQHF	TGTGCCAGCAGCCACGGAAGGGATCAGCCCCAGCATTTT
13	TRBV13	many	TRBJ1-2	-	CASSLTYNYGYTF	TGTGCCAGCAGCCTCACCTATAACTATGGCTACACCTTC
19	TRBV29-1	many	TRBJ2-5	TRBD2	CSVEDLSRGAGLYQETQYF	TGCAGCGTTGAAGATCTTTCGCGGGGGGCGGGTCTGTACCAAGAGACCCAGTACTTC
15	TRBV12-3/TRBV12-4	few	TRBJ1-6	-	CASSQWSSYNSPLHF	TGTGCCAGCTCGCAATGGAGCTCCTATAATTCACCCCTCCACTTT
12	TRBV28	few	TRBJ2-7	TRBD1	CASNDRGYEQYF	TGTGCCAGCAACGACAGGGGGTACGAGCAGTACTTC
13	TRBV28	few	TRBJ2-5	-	CASSFSSWETQYF	TGTGCCAGCAGTTTTTCTAGTTGGGAGACCCAGTACTTC
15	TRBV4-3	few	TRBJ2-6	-	CASSRAQGWANVLTF	TGCGCCAGCAGCCGAGCACAGGGCTGGGCCAACGTCCTGACTTTC
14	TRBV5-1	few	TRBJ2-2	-	CASSKTVNTGELFF	TGCGCCAGCAGCAAGACAGTGAACACCGGGGAGCTGTTTTTT
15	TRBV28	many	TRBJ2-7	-	CASSLNYQVGYEQYF	TGTGCCAGCAGTTTAAACTACCAAGTTGGCTACGAGCAGTACTTC
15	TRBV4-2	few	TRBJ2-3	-	CASSQDFQGRDTQYF	TGTGCCAGCAGCCAAGATTTCCAGGGAAGAGATACGCAGTATTTT
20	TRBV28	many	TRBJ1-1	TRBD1	CASSPFGSGTGKRLRTEAFF	TGTGCCAGCAGTCCGTTTGGGTCCGGGACAGGGAAAAGGCTTCGCACTGAAGCTTTCTTT
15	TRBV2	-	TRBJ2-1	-	CASRVTGLQTRWQFF	TGTGCCAGCAGGGTGACCGGGCTCCAGACGCGTTGGCAGTTCTTC
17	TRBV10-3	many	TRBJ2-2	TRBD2	CAISEWTSGGNTGELFF	TGTGCCATCAGTGAGTGGACTAGCGGGGGTAACACCGGGGAGCTGTTTTTT